The 21 T cell receptor beta chains given below trace back to one sample, sequenced in a study of neurological immune-mediated disorders. TCRdb itself ran the 5' RACE reads through MiXCR, one entry per CDR3 protein. The data contain about 27,000 distinct CDR3 sequences, 2.5% to 4% of them seen just once; the ten biggest clones take up approximately 6.7%. Material for sequencing was PBMCs. The receptors shown here come from a woman aged 30 to 39 with multiple sclerosis.

The chain combines TRBV19 with TRBJ2-7; D is perhaps TRBD2 (5 bases). V was cut by 3 bases and J by 3 bases, with 9 bases left in between. The CDR3 is 13 amino acids. From germline, CDR1 is LNHDA and CDR2 SQIVND (reference sequence). CDR3 DNA sequence: TGTGCCAGTAGTATGTCAAGCGGCTACGAGCAGTACTTC. Amino acid sequence: CASSMSSGYEQYF.

The chain is built from TRBV4-3 and TRBJ1-5; D is unresolved. V dropped 0 bases and J dropped 0 bases, with 6 bases sitting between them. The length of the CDR3 is 15 residues. Germline-derived CDR1 and CDR2 are LGHNA and YSLEER. The CDR3 DNA reads as TGCGCCAGCAGCCAAGAACATTATAGCAATCAGCCCCAGCATTTT. It translates to CASSQEHYSNQPQHF.

Many counts were recorded for this clonotype. The J gene is TRBJ2-3, the V gene TRBV2; D possibly corresponds to TRBD2 (6 bases). The CDR3 has 16 amino acids. V shed 6 bases and J shed 0 bases, with 16 bases lying between them. Germline V gene data show CDR1 as SNHLY and CDR2 as FYNNEI. The CDR3 protein is CASSQLGGPSTDTQYF. The CDR3 DNA is TGTGCCAGCAGCCAATTGGGGGGTCCTAGCACAGATACGCAGTATTTT.

About this clonotype: This CDR3 is missing its conserved last phenylalanine or tryptophan, likely due to a read error. This rearrangement joins TRBV20-1 to TRBJ2-1; D is unresolved. Trimming left V 2 bases short and J 8 bases short, with 7 bases between. The CDR3 length is 11 residues. CDR1 is DFQATT, CDR2 SNEGSKA, per germline (reference sequence). The CDR3 sequence is CSARRADEQFN. CDR3 coding DNA: TGCAGTGCTAGAAGGGCGGATGAGCAGTTCAAC.

This clonotype was detected ten times or more. The chain is built from TRBV7-2 and TRBJ1-1; D unclear. The germline CDR1 and CDR2 sequences are SGHTA and FQGNSA. The V end lost 5 bases, the J end lost 0 bases, and 19 bases lay between the germline ends. This CDR3 has 17 amino acids. The DNA of the CDR3 is TGTGCCAGCAGCCTGCCTGCCGACCGCACCTTGAACACTGAAGCTTTCTTT. Translation gives CASSLPADRTLNTEAFF.

There are many counts of this clonotype. The V call is TRBV6-6, the J call TRBJ2-5; D uncertain. Germline CDR1 reads MNHNY; CDR2 reads SVGAGI (reference sequence). CDR3 length: 14 amino acids. V shed 1 base and J shed 3 bases, with 9 bases lying between them. The DNA for the CDR3 is TGTGCCAGCAGTTACTTCCACGGCGAAGAGACCCAGTACTTC. Translated: CASSYFHGEETQYF.

There are many counts of this clonotype. In DNA form, the CDR3 reads TGCAGTGCTGAAAGGGGTTCCTACGAGCAGTACTTC. This sequence encodes CSAERGSYEQYF. The genes are TRBV20-1 and TRBJ2-7; TRBD1 might be the D (5 bases). V gave up 5 bases and J gave up 1 base, with 9 bases separating them. The CDR3 runs to 12 residues. Germline V gene data show CDR1 as DFQATT and CDR2 as SNEGSKA (reference sequence).

This clonotype has only a few counts. A single base separates this from a much larger clone, so it may be a read error. The rearrangement joins TRBV11-3 to TRBJ1-1, with D maybe TRBD1 (5 bases). Germline V gene data show CDR1 as SGHNT and CDR2 as YENEEA. V lost 4 bases and J lost 0, with 12 bases in between. CDR3 length: 15 residues. The chain's CDR3 is CASSSRAVMNTEAFF. The CDR3 bases are TGTGCCAGCAGCTCCAGGGCTGTTATGAACACTGAAGCTTTCTTT.

This clonotype is termed medium-sized (0.01 to 0.1%). The CDR3 sequence: CASSPLTSGTSPYNEQFF. In DNA form, the CDR3 reads TGTGCCAGCAGCCCACTCACCTCCGGGACTAGTCCCTACAATGAGCAGTTCTTC. The J gene is TRBJ2-1, the V gene TRBV6-2 or TRBV6-3, with TRBD2 matching over 8 bases. CDR1 MNHEY and CDR2 SVGEGT come from the germline V gene. There are 18 residues in the CDR3. V was clipped by 6 bases and J by 2 bases; unmatched bases: 15.

This clonotype appeared many times. The chain is built from TRBV7-6 and TRBJ1-1; D unresolved. The germline gives CDR1 SGHVS, CDR2 FNYEAQ. This CDR3 is built from 14 residues. V lost 5 bases and J lost 6, with 16 bases in between. CDR3 DNA: TGTGCCAGCAGCGCACAGATTGGCATGGCTGAAGCTTTCTTT. Its protein is CASSAQIGMAEAFF.

This clonotype was counted at least ten times. CDR3 loop: CSLRDSGTYEQYF. The CDR3 DNA is TGCAGTCTACGGGACAGCGGGACCTACGAGCAGTACTTC. The gene calls are TRBV20-1 and TRBJ2-7; D is possibly TRBD1 or TRBD2 (7 bases each). The CDR3 consists of 13 residues. The V gene lost 8 bases and the J gene lost 2 bases, with 16 bases spanning the gap. Germline assignment: CDR1 DFQATT and CDR2 SNEGSKA (reference sequence).

This clonotype was detected ten times or more. V gene TRBV6-6 combines with J gene TRBJ1-1, with D uncertain. Germline V gene data show CDR1 as MNHNY and CDR2 as SVGAGI (reference sequence). The CDR3 consists of 13 residues. The ends were cut back, 2 bases at V and 1 base at J, with 5 bases in the middle. CDR3 sequence (DNA): TGTGCCAGCAGTTACACGGGGAACACTGAAGCTTTCTTT. This encodes CASSYTGNTEAFF.

At least ten counts were recorded for this clonotype. The V call is TRBV9, the J call TRBJ1-2; D is possibly TRBD1 (6 bases). The CDR3 totals 12 residues. Trimming stripped 6 bases from V and 8 bases from J, with 14 bases between. The V gene's germline CDR1 is SGDLS and CDR2 YYNGEE. CDR3 DNA: TGTGCCAGCAAGGGGGGGGAGCACGGCTACACCTTC. Translated: CASKGGEHGYTF.

This clonotype was found many times. V is TRBV20-1 and J is TRBJ2-1; TRBD2 agrees at 9 bases. Germline V CDR1 and CDR2: DFQATT, SNEGSKA (reference sequence). V gave up 2 bases and J gave up 4 bases; unmatched junction bases: 6. This CDR3 has 15 amino acids. The CDR3 coding sequence is TGCAGTGCTAGAAGTAGCGGGGGCCCTTACAATGAGCAGTTCTTC. Translation gives CSARSSGGPYNEQFF.

In this sample, this clonotype turned up many times. The junction departs from the called germline gene at one end, perhaps through a read error. This chain joins TRBV7-2 and TRBJ1-5; possibly TRBD1 for D (5 bases). Germline V gene data show CDR1 as SGHTA and CDR2 as FQGNSA. The CDR3 totals 15 residues. The CDR3: CASSLDGAGNQPQNF. Written as DNA, the CDR3 is TGTGCCAGCAGCTTAGATGGGGCAGGCAATCAGCCCCAGAATTTT.

This clonotype was seen many times. The V call is TRBV6-1, the J call TRBJ2-2; 8 nucleotides agree with TRBD1. CDR3 size: 15 residues. CDR1 and CDR2 (germline): MNHNS, SASEGT. Losses at the gene ends were 5 bases for V and 7 bases for J; bases not matched to a gene: 9. CDR3 DNA sequence: TGTGCCAGCAGTTCCACGGACAGGGCTGGCGGGGAGCTGTTTTTT. The encoded protein is CASSSTDRAGGELFF.

In its sample, this clonotype was seen many times. The J gene is TRBJ1-4, the V gene TRBV15, with D hard to call. Germline V gene sequence: CDR1 LNHNV, CDR2 YYDKDF (reference sequence). The CDR3 totals 15 residues. The V and J ends lost 3 bases and 2 bases respectively, with 10 bases between them. The CDR3 loop reads CATSSDRLTNEKLFF. Written as DNA, the CDR3 is TGTGCCACCAGCAGCGACCGCCTGACTAATGAAAAACTGTTTTTT.

At least ten counts were recorded for this clonotype. The chain is built from TRBV6-6 and TRBJ1-4; TRBD1 matches 7 bases. The V and J ends lost 2 bases and 3 bases, in that order; junction bases with no gene match: 6. This CDR3 has 16 amino acids. Per the germline V gene, CDR1 is MNHNY and CDR2 is SVGAGI (reference sequence). Here the CDR3 DNA reads TGTGCCAGCAGTTACGGGTCCGGGACAGCTAATGAAAAACTGTTTTTT. This sequence encodes CASSYGSGTANEKLFF.

This clonotype counts as medium-sized. The V gene is TRBV28, the J gene TRBJ1-6; D is possibly TRBD1 (6 bases). The CDR3 is made up of 16 amino acids. V was trimmed by 7 bases and J by 9 bases, leaving 22 bases between them. CDR1 and CDR2 from the germline V gene are MDHEN and SYDVKM. This CDR3 is CASTSVGGSWISPLHF. The CDR3 coding sequence is TGTGCCAGCACCTCCGTTGGGGGCTCGTGGATTTCACCCCTCCACTTT.

Many counts were recorded for this clonotype. V gene TRBV2 combines with J gene TRBJ1-2; D is perhaps TRBD1 (5 bases). Germline loops: CDR1 SNHLY, CDR2 FYNNEI. The CDR3 has 13 residues. Trimming removed 3 bases at V and 5 bases at J, with 10 bases between. Here the CDR3 DNA reads TGTGCCAGCAGTGACCCGGGGCAATATGGCTACACCTTC. This sequence encodes CASSDPGQYGYTF.

This chain links TRBV27 with TRBJ2-1, with a possible D match to TRBD1 (5 bases). The CDR3 has 14 residues. Germline values: CDR1 MNHEY, CDR2 SMNVEV (reference sequence). Trimming shortened V by 10 bases and J by 7 bases, and 20 bases separated the two germline ends. CDR3 amino acids: CANTTNSYRNEQFF. The CDR3 nucleotides are TGTGCCAACACTACAAATTCCTACAGGAATGAGCAGTTCTTC.